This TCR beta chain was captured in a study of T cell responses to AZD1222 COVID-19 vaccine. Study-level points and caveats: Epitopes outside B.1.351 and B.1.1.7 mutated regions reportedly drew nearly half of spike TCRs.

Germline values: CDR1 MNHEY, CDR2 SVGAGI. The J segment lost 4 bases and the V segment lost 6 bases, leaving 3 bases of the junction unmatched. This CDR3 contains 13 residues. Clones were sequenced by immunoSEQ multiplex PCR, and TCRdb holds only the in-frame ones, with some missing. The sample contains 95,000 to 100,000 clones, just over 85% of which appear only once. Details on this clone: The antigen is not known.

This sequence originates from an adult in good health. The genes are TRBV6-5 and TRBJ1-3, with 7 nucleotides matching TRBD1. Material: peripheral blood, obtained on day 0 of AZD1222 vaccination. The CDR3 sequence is CASSGQAGNTIYF. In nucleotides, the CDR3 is TGTGCCAGCAGCGGACAGGCAGGAAACACCATATATTTT.